The clone carrying this T cell receptor beta chain has a handful of counts. Each CDR3 protein is one row after TCRdb ran MiXCR on the 5' RACE reads. The profile shows just under 550,000 distinct CDR3 sequences, over 12% of them singletons. These data are taken from a study of identical twins. CDR1 and CDR2 from the germline V gene are DFQATT and SNEGSKA (reference sequence). The CDR3 runs to 14 residues. The germline V and J ends were trimmed by 4 bases and 2 bases, with 11 bases remaining between them. This sample was also put to use in a study of yellow fever vaccine responses in identical twins.

The specimen sequenced was CD4+ T cells sorted from blood. The TCR sequence derives from a woman under 30 in good health. This chain connects TRBV20-1 to TRBJ2-2; D may be TRBD2 (6 bases). CDR3 in amino acids: CSAIKGGNTGELFF. The CDR3 region has the DNA TGCAGTGCTATCAAGGGAGGAAACACCGGGGAGCTGTTTTTT.